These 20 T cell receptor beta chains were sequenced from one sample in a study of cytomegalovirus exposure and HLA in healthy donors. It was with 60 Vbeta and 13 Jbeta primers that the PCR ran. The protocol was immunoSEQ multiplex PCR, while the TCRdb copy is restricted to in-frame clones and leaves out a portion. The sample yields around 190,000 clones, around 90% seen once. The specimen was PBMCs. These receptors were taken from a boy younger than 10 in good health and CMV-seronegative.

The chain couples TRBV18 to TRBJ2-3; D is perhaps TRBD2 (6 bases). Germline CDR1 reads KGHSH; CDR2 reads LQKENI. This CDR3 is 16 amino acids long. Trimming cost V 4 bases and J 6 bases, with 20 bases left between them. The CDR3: CASSRPPWGELDTQYF. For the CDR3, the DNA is TGTGCCAGCTCACGTCCCCCTTGGGGGGAGTTGGATACGCAGTATTTT.

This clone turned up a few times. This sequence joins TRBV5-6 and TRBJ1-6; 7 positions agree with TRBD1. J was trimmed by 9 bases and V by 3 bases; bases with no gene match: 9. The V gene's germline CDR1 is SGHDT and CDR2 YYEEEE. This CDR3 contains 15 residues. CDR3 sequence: CASSSRQGVGSPLHF. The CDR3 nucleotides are TGTGCCAGCAGCTCGAGACAGGGCGTCGGTTCACCCCTCCACTTT.

The CDR3 region is CASSLKAELAGFTDTQYF. The CDR3 DNA reads TGTGCCAGCAGTTTAAAGGCTGAGCTAGCGGGATTCACAGATACGCAGTATTTT. This chain uses TRBV28 with TRBJ2-3, with TRBD2 matching 9 bases. Germline values: CDR1 MDHEN, CDR2 SYDVKM. The CDR3 is 18 amino acids. The ends lost 2 bases at V and 2 bases at J; junction bases unmatched: 11.

The CDR3 nucleotides read TGTGCCAGCAGTGCTCAGGGATCCTACGAGCAGTACTTC. This encodes CASSAQGSYEQYF. The gene calls are TRBV2 and TRBJ2-5, with D perhaps TRBD1 (5 bases). The DNA end is more similar to TRBJ2-7, so the J call may be wrong. Germline V CDR1 and CDR2: SNHLY, FYNNEI. The CDR3 is 13 amino acids.

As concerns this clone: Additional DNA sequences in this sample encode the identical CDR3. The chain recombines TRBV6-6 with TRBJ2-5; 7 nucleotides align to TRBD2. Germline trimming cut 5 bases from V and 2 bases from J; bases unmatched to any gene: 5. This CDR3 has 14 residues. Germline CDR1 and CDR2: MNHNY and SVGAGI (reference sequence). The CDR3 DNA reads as TGTGCCAGCAGTAGCGGGACTTCTCAAGAGACCCAGTACTTC. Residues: CASSSGTSQETQYF.

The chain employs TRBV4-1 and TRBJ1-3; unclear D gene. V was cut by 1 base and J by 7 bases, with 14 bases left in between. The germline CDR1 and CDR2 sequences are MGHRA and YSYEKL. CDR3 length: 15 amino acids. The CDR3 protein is CASSQVYGERNTIYF. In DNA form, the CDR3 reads TGCGCCAGCAGCCAAGTCTACGGGGAACGGAACACCATATATTTT.

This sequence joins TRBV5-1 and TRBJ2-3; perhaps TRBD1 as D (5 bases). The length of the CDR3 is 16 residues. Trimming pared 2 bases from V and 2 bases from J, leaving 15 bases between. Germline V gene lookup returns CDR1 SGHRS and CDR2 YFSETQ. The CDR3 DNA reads TGCGCCAGCAGCTTTCAACTGTTAGGGGTCACAGATACGCAGTATTTT. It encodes CASSFQLLGVTDTQYF.

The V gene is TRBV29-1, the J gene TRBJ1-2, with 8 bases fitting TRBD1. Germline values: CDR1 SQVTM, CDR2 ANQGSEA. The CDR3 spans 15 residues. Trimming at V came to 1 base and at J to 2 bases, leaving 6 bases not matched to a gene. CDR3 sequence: CSVEASQGANYGYTF. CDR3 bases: TGCAGCGTTGAAGCCAGTCAGGGGGCGAACTATGGCTACACCTTC.

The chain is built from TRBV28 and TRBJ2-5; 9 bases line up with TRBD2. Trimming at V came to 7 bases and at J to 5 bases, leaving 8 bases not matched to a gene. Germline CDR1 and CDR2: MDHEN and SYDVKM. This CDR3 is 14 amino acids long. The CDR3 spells CASKGLATRETQYF. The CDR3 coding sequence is TGTGCCAGCAAGGGACTAGCAACACGCGAGACCCAGTACTTC.

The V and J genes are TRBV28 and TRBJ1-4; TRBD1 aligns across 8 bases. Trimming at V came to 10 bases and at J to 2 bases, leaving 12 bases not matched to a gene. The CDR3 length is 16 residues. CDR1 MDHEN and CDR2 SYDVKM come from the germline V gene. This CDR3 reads CATAGQAPSTNEKLFF. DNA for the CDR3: TGTGCCACCGCGGGACAGGCGCCCTCTACTAATGAAAAACTGTTTTTT.

CDR3 nucleotides: TGTGCCAGTAGTCCCCGACGCAGGACAGGGTTTAACTATGGCTACACCTTC. It yields the protein CASSPRRRTGFNYGYTF. The rearrangement links TRBV19 to TRBJ1-2; 8 nucleotides agree with TRBD1. V was clipped by 5 bases and J by 1 base; unmatched bases: 12. This CDR3 region has 17 residues. The V gene's germline CDR1 is LNHDA and CDR2 SQIVND (reference sequence). Full variable domain (remainder filled in from reference TRBV19 and TRBJ1-2): DGGITQSPKYLFRKEGQNVTLSCEQNLNHDAMYWYRQDPGQGLRLIYYSQIVNDFQKGDIAEGYSVSREKKESFPLTVTSAQKNPTAFYLCASSPRRRTGFNYGYTFGSGTRLTVV.

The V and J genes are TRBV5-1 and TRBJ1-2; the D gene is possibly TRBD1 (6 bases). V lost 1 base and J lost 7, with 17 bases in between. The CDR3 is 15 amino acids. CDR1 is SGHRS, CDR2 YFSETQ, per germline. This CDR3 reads CASSLYPEQQGGYTF. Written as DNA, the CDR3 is TGCGCCAGCAGCTTGTACCCGGAGCAACAGGGTGGCTACACCTTC. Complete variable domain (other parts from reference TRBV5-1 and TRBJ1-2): KAGVTQTPRYLIKTRGQQVTLSCSPISGHRSVSWYQQTPGQGLQFLFEYFSETQRNKGNFPGRFSGRQFSNSRSEMNVSTLELGDSALYLCASSLYPEQQGGYTFGSGTRLTVV.

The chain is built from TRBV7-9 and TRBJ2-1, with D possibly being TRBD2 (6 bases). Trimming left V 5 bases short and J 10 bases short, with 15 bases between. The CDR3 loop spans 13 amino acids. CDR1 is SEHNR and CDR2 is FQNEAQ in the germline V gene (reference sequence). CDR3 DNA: TGTGCCAGCAGCGCCGCCCCGGGGAGGGAGCAGTTCTTC. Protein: CASSAAPGREQFF.

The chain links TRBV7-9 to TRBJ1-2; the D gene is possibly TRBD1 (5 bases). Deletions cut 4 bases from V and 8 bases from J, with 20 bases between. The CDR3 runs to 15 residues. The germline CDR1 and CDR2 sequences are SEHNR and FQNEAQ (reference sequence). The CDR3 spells CASSYRGGRTSGYTF. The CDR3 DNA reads TGTGCCAGCAGCTATAGGGGCGGCCGGACCTCCGGCTACACCTTC.

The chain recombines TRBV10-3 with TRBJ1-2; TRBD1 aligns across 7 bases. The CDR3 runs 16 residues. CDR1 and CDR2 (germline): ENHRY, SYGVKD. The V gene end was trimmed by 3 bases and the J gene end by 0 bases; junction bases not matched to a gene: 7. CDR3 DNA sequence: TGTGCCATCAGTGAAACAGGGGACGGAGCTAACTATGGCTACACCTTC. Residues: CAISETGDGANYGYTF.

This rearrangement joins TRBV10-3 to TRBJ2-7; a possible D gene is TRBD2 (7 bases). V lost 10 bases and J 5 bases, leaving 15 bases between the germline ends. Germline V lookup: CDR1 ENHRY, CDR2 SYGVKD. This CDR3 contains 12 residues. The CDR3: CATRGGGDEQYF. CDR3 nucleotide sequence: TGTGCCACCAGGGGAGGGGGAGACGAGCAGTACTTC.

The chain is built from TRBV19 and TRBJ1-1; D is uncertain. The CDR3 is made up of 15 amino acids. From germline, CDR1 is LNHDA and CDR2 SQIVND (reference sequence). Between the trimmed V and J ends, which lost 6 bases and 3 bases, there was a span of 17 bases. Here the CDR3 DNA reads TGTGCCAGTAGGTTCGGGGTGAACGGGGACACTGAAGCTTTCTTT. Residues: CASRFGVNGDTEAFF.

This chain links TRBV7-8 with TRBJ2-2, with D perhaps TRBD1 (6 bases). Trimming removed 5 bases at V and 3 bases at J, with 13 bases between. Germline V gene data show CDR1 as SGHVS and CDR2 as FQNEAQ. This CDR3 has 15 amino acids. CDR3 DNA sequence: TGTGCCAGCAGCCCCAGACAGGCTGACACCGGGGAGCTGTTTTTT. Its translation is CASSPRQADTGELFF. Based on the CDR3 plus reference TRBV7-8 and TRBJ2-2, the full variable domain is GAGVSQSPRYKVAKRGQDVALRCDPISGHVSLFWYQQALGQGPEFLTYFQNEAQLDKSGLPSDRFFAERPEGSVSTLKIQRTQQEDSAVYLCASSPRQADTGELFFGEGSRLTVL.

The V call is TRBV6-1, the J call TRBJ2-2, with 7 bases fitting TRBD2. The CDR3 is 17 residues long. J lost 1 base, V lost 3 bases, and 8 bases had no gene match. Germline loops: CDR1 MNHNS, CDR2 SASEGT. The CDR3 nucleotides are TGTGCCAGCAGTGATGTGGTTGGCGGGGGGAACACCGGGGAGCTGTTTTTT. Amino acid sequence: CASSDVVGGGNTGELFF.

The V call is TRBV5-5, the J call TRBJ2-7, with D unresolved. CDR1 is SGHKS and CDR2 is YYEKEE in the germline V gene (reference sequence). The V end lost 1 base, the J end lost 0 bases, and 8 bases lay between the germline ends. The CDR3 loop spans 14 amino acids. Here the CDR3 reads CASSLLKSSYEQYF. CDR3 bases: TGTGCCAGCAGCTTGCTAAAGAGCTCCTACGAGCAGTACTTC.